Listed below are T cell receptor beta chains from one sample, sequenced in a study of molecular identifiers for immune sequencing clone quantification. TCRdb re-analysed the PCR reads in MiXCR, keeping a single row per CDR3 protein. The profile shows about 630,000 distinct CDR3 sequences, roughly 25% of them singletons. The sequenced sample consisted of naive CD8+ T cells from blood, with Jurkat cell RNA spiked in. Source of these receptors: a human donor in good health. Some libraries in this study had Jurkat cell RNA spiked in. Both conserved end residues are part of each CDR3. D genes are given only for firm matches. Size values are once, few and many counts, or a class for expanded clones, and some rows have none.

D gene	clone size	V gene	J gene	CDR3 DNA	CDR3 protein
-	-	TRBV6-1	TRBJ2-3	TGTGCCAGCAGTGAAGCGGTGGGGGAGAGCACAGATACGCAGTATTTT	CASSEAVGESTDTQYF
-	-	TRBV7-6	TRBJ2-7	TGTGCCAGCAGCTTAGAGGCCCCAGAATCCGTTACCTACGAGCAGTACTTC	CASSLEAPESVTYEQYF
TRBD2	-	TRBV27	TRBJ2-1	TGTGCCAGCAGGTCTAGCGGGGGTTACAATGAGCAGTTCTTC	CASRSSGGYNEQFF
-	-	TRBV7-9	TRBJ2-1	TGTGCCAGCAGTCGCGGAGGAACTTACTACAATGAGCAGTTCTTC	CASSRGGTYYNEQFF
-	many	TRBV18	TRBJ2-5	TGTGCCAGCTCACCAACAGGTGTCCACGGCGGCGTGACCCAGTACTTC	CASSPTGVHGGVTQYF
-	-	TRBV7-9	TRBJ2-7	TGTGCCTGCTCCAGTGGGGCAAGGAACGAGCAGTACTTC	CACSSGARNEQYF
-	-	TRBV9	TRBJ2-7	TGTGCCAGCAGCGTAGAAGCAGGCTACGAGCAGTACTTC	CASSVEAGYEQYF
-	-	TRBV19	TRBJ2-7	TGTGCCAGTGCCCAACCGGGACATTACTCCTACAAGCAGTACTTC	CASAQPGHYSYKQYF
-	-	TRBV20-1	TRBJ2-7	TGCAGTGCTAGAGGCAGCGTTTCGTACGAGCAGTACTTC	CSARGSVSYEQYF
-	-	TRBV11-2	TRBJ2-3	TGTGCCAGCAGCTTATATGCGGGCCTGTCAGCAGATACGCAGTATTTT	CASSLYAGLSADTQYF
-	many	TRBV6-5	TRBJ2-2	TGTGCCACCTATTACCCTGGGGGGAGCGGGGAGCTGTTTTTT	CATYYPGGSGELFF
TRBD1	many	TRBV5-1	TRBJ2-7	TGCGCCAGCAGCTTGGAGGGACAGAGCTCCTACGAGCAGTACTTC	CASSLEGQSSYEQYF
-	many	TRBV12-3/TRBV12-4	TRBJ1-6	TGTGCCAGCACCCCGGGACCGCCCGATTCACCCCTCCACTTT	CASTPGPPDSPLHF
-	many	TRBV12-3/TRBV12-4	TRBJ2-3	TGTGCCAGCAGTACCCCCAACAGGGATACGCAGTATTTT	CASSTPNRDTQYF
-	many	TRBV7-9	TRBJ2-7	TGTGCCAGCAGCTCTGCATTTTACGAGCAGTACTTC	CASSSAFYEQYF
-	-	TRBV5-1	TRBJ1-4	TGCGCCAGCAGCCCAACTCGCACAGGTGGAGGTGAAAAACTGTTTTTT	CASSPTRTGGGEKLFF
-	few	TRBV12-3/TRBV12-4	TRBJ1-2	TGTGCCAGCAGTTTCAGGGCCTATGGCTACACCTTC	CASSFRAYGYTF
-	few	TRBV11-2	TRBJ1-1	TGTGCCAGCAGCTCGGGTTCCAGGGAGGCTTTCTTT	CASSSGSREAFF
-	few	TRBV5-4	TRBJ2-7	TGTGCCAGCAGCTTCTACCCTTCCCGGGACGCCTCCTACGAGCAGTACTTC	CASSFYPSRDASYEQYF
-	-	TRBV28	TRBJ2-7	TGTGCCAGCAGTTTGAGCGGGTGGCGCCTCGAGCAGTACTTC	CASSLSGWRLEQYF